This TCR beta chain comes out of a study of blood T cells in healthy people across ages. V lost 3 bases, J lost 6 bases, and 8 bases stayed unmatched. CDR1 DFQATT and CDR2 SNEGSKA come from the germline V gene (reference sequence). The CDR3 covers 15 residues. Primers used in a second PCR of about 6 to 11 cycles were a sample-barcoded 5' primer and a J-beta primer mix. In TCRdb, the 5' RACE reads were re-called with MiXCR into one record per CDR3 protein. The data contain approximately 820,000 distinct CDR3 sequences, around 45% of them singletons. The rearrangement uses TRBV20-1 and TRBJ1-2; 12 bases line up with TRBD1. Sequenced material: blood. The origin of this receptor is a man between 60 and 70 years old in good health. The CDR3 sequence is CSARTGTGGRDGYTF. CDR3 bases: TGCAGTGCTAGGACCGGGACAGGGGGCAGGGATGGCTACACCTTC.